This section outlines one TCR beta chain sequence together with its context. Its antigen is unidentified. The sample originates from a study of cytomegalovirus exposure and HLA in healthy donors. The validation cohort, a group of 100 to 150 subjects, included the donors and was separate from the roughly 720-subject first cohort. General study results and limits: The investigators catalogued 164 TCR beta chains as cytomegalovirus-associated. Subsequent analysis showed first-cohort TCR clusters tending to co-occur in more than 90 validation repertoires. The classifier reportedly diagnosed cytomegalovirus status with high specificity and sensitivity.

Profiled with immunoSEQ multiplex PCR; TCRdb holds only in-frame clones, not every one. The repertoire holds over 250,000 clones, with 80% to 90% as singletons. Germline V gene lookup returns CDR1 MDHEN and CDR2 SYDVKM. The CDR3 is made up of 13 amino acids. The V gene lost 5 bases and the J gene lost 8 bases, with 15 bases spanning the gap. This rearrangement joins TRBV28 to TRBJ1-2, with no clear D. The receptor was derived from a woman between 18 and 30 years old in good health and CMV-seronegative. Sequencing was done on a sample of PBMCs. CDR3 sequence reads: CASSPSEPWGYTF. The CDR3 DNA reads TGTGCCAGCAGTCCCTCGGAGCCTTGGGGCTACACCTTC.